These T cell receptor beta chains were read from a single sample in a study of identical twins. TCRdb passed the 5' RACE reads through MiXCR, listing each CDR3 protein once. The table records just under 550,000 distinct CDR3 sequences, roughly 15% of them present only once. These same data were also listed under a study on yellow fever vaccine responses in identical twins.

The sample comprised CD4+ T cells sorted from blood. All receptors derive from a woman aged 18-29 years in good health. The CDR3 runs from the conserved cysteine through the conserved F or W. D genes are given only for firm matches. Not all rows give a size; the values are once, few, many and, for expanded clones, a class.

clone size	D gene	V gene	J gene	CDR3 DNA	CDR3 protein
few	NA	TRBV6-1	TRBJ2-3	TGTGCCAGCAGAACAGCCAGGCCCACAGATACGCAGTATTTT	CASRTARPTDTQYF
NA	NA	TRBV28	TRBJ2-5	TGTGCCAGCAGTTTATCCGTGGAAGAGACCCAGTACTTC	CASSLSVEETQYF
few	NA	TRBV15	TRBJ1-4	TGTGCCACCAGCAGAGATTCGGGGGAAAAACTGTTTTTT	CATSRDSGEKLFF
NA	NA	TRBV2	TRBJ2-5	TGTGCCAGCCTCCACGACACTGCAGAGACCCAGTACTTC	CASLHDTAETQYF
NA	NA	TRBV21-1	TRBJ2-7	TGTGCCAGCCCCACCAGCTCGGTCTACGAGCAGTACTTC	CASPTSSVYEQYF
NA	TRBD2	TRBV24-1	TRBJ2-5	TGTGCCACCAGTGACCCAGGACTAGGAGCTAAGACCCAGTACTTC	CATSDPGLGAKTQYF
many	TRBD1	TRBV5-1	TRBJ2-1	TGCGCCAGCAGCTTGGGGACAGGGGGCTACAATGAGCAGTTCTTC	CASSLGTGGYNEQFF
few	NA	TRBV24-1	TRBJ2-2	TGTGCCACCGGAGGGACTTCGAACACCGGGGAGCTGTTTTTT	CATGGTSNTGELFF
few	NA	TRBV6-2/TRBV6-3	TRBJ1-5	TGTGCCAGCAGTTATTGGGATAGCAATCAGCCCCAGCATTTT	CASSYWDSNQPQHF
many	TRBD2	TRBV12-3/TRBV12-4	TRBJ2-1	TGTGCCAGCAGTCCTGGACTAGCACCGTACAATGAGCAGTTCTTC	CASSPGLAPYNEQFF
many	NA	TRBV12-3/TRBV12-4	TRBJ2-1	TGTGCCAGCAGCCCTCGGTACAATGAGCAGTTCTTC	CASSPRYNEQFF
NA	NA	TRBV29-1	TRBJ2-5	TGCAGCGCAAGGACCGCCGGCGAGACCCAGTACTTC	CSARTAGETQYF
NA	TRBD2	TRBV5-1	TRBJ2-3	TGCGCCAGCAGCTTCGGGACTAGCGGGCCCAAAGATACGCAGTATTTT	CASSFGTSGPKDTQYF
few	TRBD1	TRBV20-1	TRBJ1-2	TGCAGTGCTTTCGGACAGGGTCATGGCTACACCTTC	CSAFGQGHGYTF
many	TRBD2	TRBV5-1	TRBJ2-1	TGCGCCAGCAGCTCACTAGCGGGAGATATCTACAATGAGCAGTTCTTC	CASSSLAGDIYNEQFF
few	NA	TRBV12-3/TRBV12-4	TRBJ2-1	TGTGCCAGCAGATTGGGAGGTCCGTACAATGAGCAGTTCTTC	CASRLGGPYNEQFF
NA	NA	TRBV5-8	TRBJ2-1	TGTGCCAGCAGCTTGGCCGTGGTAGCTCGGGATGAGCAGTTCTTC	CASSLAVVARDEQFF
many	NA	TRBV5-1	TRBJ1-5	TGCGCCAGCAGCTTGGAGAACCCCAATCAGCCCCAGCATTTT	CASSLENPNQPQHF
many	NA	TRBV9	TRBJ2-2	TGTGCCAGCAGTCAGGAAATGAACACCGGGGAGCTGTTTTTT	CASSQEMNTGELFF
NA	TRBD1	TRBV11-3	TRBJ2-1	TGTGCCAGCAGCTCGAGACAGGGGTACAATGAGCAGTTCTTC	CASSSRQGYNEQFF
NA	TRBD1	TRBV20-1	TRBJ2-1	TGCAGTGCTAGACGGACAGGGTCCACAGTAACGAATGAGCAGTTCTTC	CSARRTGSTVTNEQFF
many	NA	TRBV7-9	TRBJ2-5	TGTGCCAGCAGCTTAGTCCAGGGTGAGACCCAGTACTTC	CASSLVQGETQYF
NA	NA	TRBV20-1	TRBJ1-1	TGCAGTGCTCCCTCGGGGCATTGGGGTTTCAACACTGAAGCTTTCTTT	CSAPSGHWGFNTEAFF
NA	NA	TRBV24-1	TRBJ2-3	TGTGCCACCAGTGCAAGCTCTAGGGGAGATACGCAGTATTTT	CATSASSRGDTQYF
NA	NA	TRBV5-1	TRBJ2-3	TGCGCCAGCAGCTCCCGGGCAAACACAGATACGCAGTATTTT	CASSSRANTDTQYF
NA	TRBD2	TRBV5-1	TRBJ2-1	TGCGCCAGCAGCTCCTCCCGTCCGGGGGGTTACAATGAGCAGTTCTTC	CASSSSRPGGYNEQFF
few	NA	TRBV11-1	TRBJ2-1	TGTGCCAGCAGCTTCCCCCAATCCTACAATGAGCAGTTCTTC	CASSFPQSYNEQFF
NA	TRBD2	TRBV29-1	TRBJ2-3	TGCAGCGTTGACGGGCTAGCGGGGCTGGATACGCAGTATTTT	CSVDGLAGLDTQYF
many	NA	TRBV4-1	TRBJ1-5	TGCGCCAGCAGCCAACCGGACAGAAAAGGCAATCAGCCCCAGCATTTT	CASSQPDRKGNQPQHF